The next 15 T cell receptor beta chains were all read from a single sample in a study of T cells in localized non-small cell lung cancer. Generated by immunoSEQ multiplex PCR, the TCRdb table keeps only in-frame clones and is missing some. The sample consists of 75,000 to 80,000 clones, approximately 90% of them appearing once. The sample consisted of peripheral blood, taken before any cancer treatment. These receptors all stem from a woman aged 40-69 years with stage I squamous cell lung carcinoma.

The chain uses TRBV29-1 and TRBJ2-5; 12 positions agree with TRBD2. Trimming removed 5 bases from V and 3 bases from J; junction bases left unmatched: 13. Germline loops: CDR1 SQVTM, CDR2 ANQGSEA. The CDR3 spans 17 residues. CDR3 protein: CSVKGPPSGGDKETQYF. The CDR3 nucleotides read TGCAGCGTTAAAGGGCCCCCTAGCGGGGGGGATAAAGAGACCCAGTACTTC. Complete variable domain (other parts from reference TRBV29-1 and TRBJ2-5): SAVISQKPSRDICQRGTSLTIQCQVDSQVTMMFWYRQQPGQSLTLIATANQGSEATYESGFVIDKFPISRPNLTFSTLTVSNMSPEDSSIYLCSVKGPPSGGDKETQYFGPGTRLLVL.

The chain combines TRBV18 with TRBJ2-7, with D tentatively TRBD1 (6 bases). Between the trimmed V and J ends, which lost 6 bases and 4 bases, there was a span of 16 bases. The CDR3 is 14 amino acids. Germline V gene lookup returns CDR1 KGHSH and CDR2 LQKENI. In DNA, the CDR3 is TGTGCCAGCTCGGTCGGGGACACGCGATACGAGCAGTACTTC. Its translation: CASSVGDTRYEQYF.

This chain links TRBV7-9 with TRBJ2-3; D is unclear. The germline V gene encodes CDR1 SEHNR and CDR2 FQNEAQ (reference sequence). This CDR3 comprises 14 residues. V shed 5 bases and J shed 2 bases, with 11 bases lying between them. The CDR3 protein is CASSQRPTTDTQYF. CDR3 bases: TGTGCCAGCAGCCAAAGACCGACCACAGATACGCAGTATTTT.

V and J are TRBV11-2 and TRBJ1-6; 7 nucleotides line up with TRBD1. Germline V gene sequence: CDR1 SGHAT, CDR2 FQNNGV. Unmatched junction bases numbered 4, after V lost 3 bases and J lost 8 bases. The CDR3 has 14 amino acids. The CDR3 DNA sequence: TGTGCCAGCAGCTTGGGGACAGCTCATTCACCCCTCCACTTT. Translation: CASSLGTAHSPLHF.

The V gene is TRBV11-2, the J gene TRBJ1-1; 7 bases fit TRBD1. The CDR3 totals 14 residues. Germline lookup yields CDR1 SGHAT and CDR2 FQNNGV. V shed 5 bases and J 0 bases; nucleotides not matched to a gene: 3. The CDR3 protein is CASSLDRVNTEAFF. CDR3 coding DNA: TGTGCCAGCAGCCTCGACAGGGTGAACACTGAAGCTTTCTTT.

V and J are TRBV7-3 and TRBJ2-6; D is undetermined. Trimming stripped 4 bases from V and 0 bases from J, with 4 bases between. CDR3 length: 14 amino acids. Germline V gene sequence: CDR1 SGHTA, CDR2 FQGTGA. CDR3 sequence (DNA): TGTGCCAGCAGCTCGACCTCTGGGGCCAACGTCCTGACTTTC. This encodes CASSSTSGANVLTF. The complete variable domain, with remaining parts taken from reference TRBV7-3 and TRBJ2-6, reads GAGVSQTPSNKVTEKGKYVELRCDPISGHTALYWYRQSLGQGPEFLIYFQGTGAADDSGLPNDRFFAVRPEGSVSTLKIQRTERGDSAVYLCASSSTSGANVLTFGAGSRLTVL.

The V gene is TRBV2, the J gene TRBJ1-4; D possibly corresponds to TRBD1 (6 bases). This CDR3 region has 13 residues. CDR1 SNHLY and CDR2 FYNNEI come from the germline V gene. Between the trimmed V and J ends, which lost 5 bases and 8 bases, there was a span of 12 bases. The DNA for the CDR3 is TGTGCCAGCAGTAGACAGGTCGGCGAAAAACTGTTTTTT. Amino acid sequence: CASSRQVGEKLFF.

This clone occurred a few times. V gene TRBV7-2 combines with J gene TRBJ2-2, with 11 bases matching TRBD2. V gave up 5 bases and J gave up 6 bases; unmatched junction bases: 5. From germline, CDR1 is SGHTA and CDR2 FQGNSA. The CDR3 totals 15 residues. The CDR3 coding sequence is TGTGCCAGCAGCCTTAGCGGGGGGGCCTCCGGGGAGCTGTTTTTT. This sequence encodes CASSLSGGASGELFF.

The chain links TRBV30 to TRBJ2-1, with TRBD2 matching 7 bases. The V and J ends lost 2 bases and 0 bases, in that order; junction bases with no gene match: 16. Germline assignment: CDR1 GTSNPN and CDR2 SVGIG (reference sequence). The CDR3 loop spans 19 amino acids. DNA of the CDR3: TGTGCCTGGAGTATTCGCCTCCGACTAGCCGTGAGCTCCTACAATGAGCAGTTCTTC. Encoded protein: CAWSIRLRLAVSSYNEQFF. The whole variable domain, remainder taken from reference TRBV30 and TRBJ2-1, is SQTIHQWPATLVQPVGSPLSLECTVEGTSNPNLYWYRQAAGRGLQLLFYSVGIGQISSEVPQNLSASRPQDRQFILSSKKLLLSDSGFYLCAWSIRLRLAVSSYNEQFFGPGTRLTVL.

The V call is TRBV7-9, the J call TRBJ1-2; TRBD1 matches 8 bases. J was trimmed by 8 bases and V by 5 bases; bases with no gene match: 4. This CDR3 has 12 residues. Germline CDR1 SEHNR, CDR2 FQNEAQ (reference sequence). In nucleotides, the CDR3 is TGTGCCAGCAGCCGGGGACAGGTGGGCTACACCTTC. Translated, it gives CASSRGQVGYTF.

The chain links TRBV25-1 to TRBJ1-4; 8 positions match TRBD1. CDR1 and CDR2 (germline): MGHDK, SYGVNS. The CDR3 spans 15 residues. Trimming removed 3 bases from V and 7 bases from J; junction bases left unmatched: 7. The CDR3 reads CASSDIGQGIEKLFF. The DNA of the CDR3 is TGTGCCAGCAGTGATATAGGACAGGGAATTGAAAAACTGTTTTTT. Supplemented by reference TRBV25-1 and TRBJ1-4, the full variable domain reads EADIYQTPRYLVIGTGKKITLECSQTMGHDKMYWYQQDPGMELHLIHYSYGVNSTEKGDLSSESTVSRIRTEHFPLTLESARPSHTSQYLCASSDIGQGIEKLFFGSGTQLSVL.

This rearrangement joins TRBV30 to TRBJ1-1; weak D call: TRBD1 (5 bases). V lost 2 bases and J lost 4, with 17 bases in between. The length of the CDR3 is 15 residues. Germline CDR1 and CDR2: GTSNPN and SVGIG (reference sequence). The CDR3 is CAWSRDAVMGTEAFF. Written as DNA, the CDR3 is TGTGCCTGGAGTAGGGACGCTGTAATGGGCACTGAAGCTTTCTTT.

This clone came up once. The CDR3 spells CASSPEGRTTNYGYTF. In DNA form, the CDR3 reads TGCGCCAGCAGCCCCGAGGGGCGGACAACTAACTATGGCTACACCTTC. The chain couples TRBV5-1 to TRBJ1-2; a weak D match, TRBD1 (5 bases). CDR1 is SGHRS and CDR2 is YFSETQ in the germline V gene. V dropped 4 bases and J dropped 0 bases, with 16 bases sitting between them. The CDR3 runs to 16 residues. Using reference TRBV5-1 and TRBJ1-2 for the parts outside the CDR3, the full variable domain is KAGVTQTPRYLIKTRGQQVTLSCSPISGHRSVSWYQQTPGQGLQFLFEYFSETQRNKGNFPGRFSGRQFSNSRSEMNVSTLELGDSALYLCASSPEGRTTNYGYTFGSGTRLTVV.

The rearrangement links TRBV2 to TRBJ2-5, with D uncertain. Trimming took off 2 bases at V and 5 bases at J, with 15 bases between the two ends. The germline gives CDR1 SNHLY, CDR2 FYNNEI. This CDR3 has 15 amino acids. The CDR3 DNA follows: TGTGCCAGCAGTGAACTGGGTCTCGCCTCGGAGACCCAGTACTTC. Its translation is CASSELGLASETQYF.

The chain has TRBV30 and TRBJ2-2; possible D gene TRBD1, 6 bases. This CDR3 has 14 amino acids. Trimming shortened V by 5 bases and J by 5 bases, and 15 bases separated the two germline ends. CDR1 is GTSNPN and CDR2 is SVGIG in the germline V gene (reference sequence). As DNA, the CDR3 is TGTGCCTGGGACTATGACAGGAGGACCGGGGAGCTGTTTTTT. Translated: CAWDYDRRTGELFF.